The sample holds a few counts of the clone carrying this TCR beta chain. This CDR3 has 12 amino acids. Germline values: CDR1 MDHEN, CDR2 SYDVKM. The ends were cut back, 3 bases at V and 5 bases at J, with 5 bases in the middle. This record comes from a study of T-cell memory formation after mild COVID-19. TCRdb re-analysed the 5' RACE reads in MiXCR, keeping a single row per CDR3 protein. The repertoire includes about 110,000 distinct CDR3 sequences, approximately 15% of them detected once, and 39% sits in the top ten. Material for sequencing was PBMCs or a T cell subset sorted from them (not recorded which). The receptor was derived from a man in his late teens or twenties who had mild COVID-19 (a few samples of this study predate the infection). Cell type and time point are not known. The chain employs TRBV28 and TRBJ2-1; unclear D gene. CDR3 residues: CASSFWDNEQFF. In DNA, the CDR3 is TGTGCCAGCAGTTTTTGGGACAATGAGCAGTTCTTC. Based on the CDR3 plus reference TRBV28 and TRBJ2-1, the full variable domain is DVKVTQSSRYLVKRTGEKVFLECVQDMDHENMFWYRQDPGLGLRLIYFSYDVKMKEKGDIPEGYSVSREKKERFSLILESASTNQTSMYLCASSFWDNEQFFGPGTRLTVL.